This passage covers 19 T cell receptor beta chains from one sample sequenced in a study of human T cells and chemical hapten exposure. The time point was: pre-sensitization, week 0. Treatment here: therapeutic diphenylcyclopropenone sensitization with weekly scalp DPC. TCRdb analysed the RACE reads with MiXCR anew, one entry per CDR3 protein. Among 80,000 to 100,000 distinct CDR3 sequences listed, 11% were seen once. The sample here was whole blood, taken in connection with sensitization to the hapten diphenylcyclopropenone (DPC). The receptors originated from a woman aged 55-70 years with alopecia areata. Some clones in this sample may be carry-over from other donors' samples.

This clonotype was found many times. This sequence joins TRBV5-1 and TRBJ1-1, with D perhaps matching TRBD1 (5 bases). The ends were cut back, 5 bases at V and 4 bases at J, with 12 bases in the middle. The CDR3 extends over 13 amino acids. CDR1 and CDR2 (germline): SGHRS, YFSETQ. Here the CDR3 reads CASRPGFVTEAFF. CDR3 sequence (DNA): TGCGCCAGCAGACCAGGGTTCGTCACTGAAGCTTTCTTT.

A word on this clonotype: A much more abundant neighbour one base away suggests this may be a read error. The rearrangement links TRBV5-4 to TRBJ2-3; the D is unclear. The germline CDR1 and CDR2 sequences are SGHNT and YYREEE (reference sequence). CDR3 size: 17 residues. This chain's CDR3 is CAGSSSQTQTLADTQYF. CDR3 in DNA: TGTGCCGGCAGCTCTTCCCAAACCCAGACTCTCGCAGATACGCAGTATTTT.

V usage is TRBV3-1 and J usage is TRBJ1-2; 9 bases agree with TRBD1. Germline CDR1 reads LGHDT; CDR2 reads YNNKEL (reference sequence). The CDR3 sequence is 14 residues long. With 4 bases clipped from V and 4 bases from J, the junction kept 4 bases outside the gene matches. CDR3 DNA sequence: TGTGCCAGCAGCCGAGGGACAGGGAGCTATGGCTACACCTTC. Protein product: CASSRGTGSYGYTF.

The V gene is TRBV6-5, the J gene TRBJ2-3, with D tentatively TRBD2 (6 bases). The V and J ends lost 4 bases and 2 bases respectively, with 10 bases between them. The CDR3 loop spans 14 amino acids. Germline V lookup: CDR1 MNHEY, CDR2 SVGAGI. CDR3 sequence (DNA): TGTGCCAGCAGTTTCGCGGGGCACACAGATACGCAGTATTTT. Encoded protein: CASSFAGHTDTQYF.

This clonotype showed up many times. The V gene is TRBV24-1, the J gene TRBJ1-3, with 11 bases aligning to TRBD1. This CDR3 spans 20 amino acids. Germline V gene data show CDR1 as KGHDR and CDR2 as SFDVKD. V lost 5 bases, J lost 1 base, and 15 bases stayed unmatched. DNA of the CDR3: TGTGCCACCAGTGTCCTCTGCGGGACAGGGGGACTTCCTTCTGGAAACACCATATATTTT. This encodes CATSVLCGTGGLPSGNTIYF.

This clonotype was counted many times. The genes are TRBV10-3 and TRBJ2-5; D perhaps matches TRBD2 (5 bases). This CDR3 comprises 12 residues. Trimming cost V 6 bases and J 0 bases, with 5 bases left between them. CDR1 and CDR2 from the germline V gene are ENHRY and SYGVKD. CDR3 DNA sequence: TGTGCCATCAGCGGGAACCAAGAGACCCAGTACTTC. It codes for CAISGNQETQYF.

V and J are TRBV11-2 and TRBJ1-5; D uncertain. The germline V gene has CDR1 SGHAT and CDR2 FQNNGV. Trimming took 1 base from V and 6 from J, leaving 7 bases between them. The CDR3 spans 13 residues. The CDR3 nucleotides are TGTGCCAGCAGCTTAGGGCAGGCTCAGCCCCAGCATTTT. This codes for CASSLGQAQPQHF.

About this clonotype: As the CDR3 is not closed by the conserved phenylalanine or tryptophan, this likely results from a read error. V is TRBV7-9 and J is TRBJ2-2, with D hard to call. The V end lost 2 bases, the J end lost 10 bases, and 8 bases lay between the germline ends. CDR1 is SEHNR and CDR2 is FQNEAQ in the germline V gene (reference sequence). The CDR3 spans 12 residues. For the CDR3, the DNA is TGTGCCAGCAGCTTATTTGGGGAGGAGCTGTTTTCT. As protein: CASSLFGEELFS.

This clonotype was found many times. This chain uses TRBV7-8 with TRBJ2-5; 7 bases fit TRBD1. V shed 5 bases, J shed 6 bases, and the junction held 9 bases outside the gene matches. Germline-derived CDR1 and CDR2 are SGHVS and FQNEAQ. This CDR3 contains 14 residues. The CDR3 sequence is CASSPETGQKTQYF. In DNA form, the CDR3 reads TGTGCCAGCAGCCCTGAGACAGGGCAGAAGACCCAGTACTTC.

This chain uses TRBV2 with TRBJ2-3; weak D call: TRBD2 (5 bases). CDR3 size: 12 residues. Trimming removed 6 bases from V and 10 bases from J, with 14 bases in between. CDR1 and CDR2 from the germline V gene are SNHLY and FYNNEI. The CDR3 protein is CASSFEDSPQYF. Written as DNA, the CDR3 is TGTGCCAGCAGCTTCGAGGACTCCCCGCAGTATTTT.

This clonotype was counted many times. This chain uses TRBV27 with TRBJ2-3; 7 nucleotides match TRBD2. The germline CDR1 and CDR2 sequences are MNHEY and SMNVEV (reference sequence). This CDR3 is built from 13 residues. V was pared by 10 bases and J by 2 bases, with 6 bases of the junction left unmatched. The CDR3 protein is CATRGTVTDTQYF. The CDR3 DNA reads TGTGCCACGCGGGGGACCGTCACAGATACGCAGTATTTT.

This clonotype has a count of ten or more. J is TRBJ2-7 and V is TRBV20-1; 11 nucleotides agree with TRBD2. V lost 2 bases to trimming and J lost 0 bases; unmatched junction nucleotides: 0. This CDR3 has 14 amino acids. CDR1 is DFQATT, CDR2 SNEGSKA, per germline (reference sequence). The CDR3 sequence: CSARTSGGSYEQYF. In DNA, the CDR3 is TGCAGTGCTAGAACTAGCGGGGGCTCCTACGAGCAGTACTTC.

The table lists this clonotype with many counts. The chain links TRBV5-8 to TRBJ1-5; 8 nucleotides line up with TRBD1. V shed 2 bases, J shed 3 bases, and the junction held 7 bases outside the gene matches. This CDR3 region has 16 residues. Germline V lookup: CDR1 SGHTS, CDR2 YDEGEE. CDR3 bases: TGTGCCAGCAGCTTTTTTGCAGGGGGCATCAATCAGCCCCAGCATTTT. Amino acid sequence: CASSFFAGGINQPQHF.

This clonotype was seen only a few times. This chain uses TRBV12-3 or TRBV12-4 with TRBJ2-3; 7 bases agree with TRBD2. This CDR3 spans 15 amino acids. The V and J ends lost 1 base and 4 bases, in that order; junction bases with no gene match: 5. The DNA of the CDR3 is TGTGCCAGCAGTTTAGTCGTCACTAGCGCAGATACGCAGTATTTT. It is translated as CASSLVVTSADTQYF.

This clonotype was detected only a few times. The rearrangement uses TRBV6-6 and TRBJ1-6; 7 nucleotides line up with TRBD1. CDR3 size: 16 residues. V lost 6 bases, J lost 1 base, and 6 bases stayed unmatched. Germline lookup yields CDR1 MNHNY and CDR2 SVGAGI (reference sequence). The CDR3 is CASSPRQGSYNSPLHF. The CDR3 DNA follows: TGTGCCAGCAGCCCCCGACAGGGTTCCTATAATTCACCCCTCCACTTT.

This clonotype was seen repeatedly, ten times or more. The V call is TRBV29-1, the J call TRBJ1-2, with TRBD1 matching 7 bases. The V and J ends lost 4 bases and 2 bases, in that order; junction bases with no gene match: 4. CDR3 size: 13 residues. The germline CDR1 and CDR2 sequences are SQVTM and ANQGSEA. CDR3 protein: CSVARDSNYGYTF. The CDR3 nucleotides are TGCAGCGTTGCGCGGGACAGCAACTATGGCTACACCTTC.

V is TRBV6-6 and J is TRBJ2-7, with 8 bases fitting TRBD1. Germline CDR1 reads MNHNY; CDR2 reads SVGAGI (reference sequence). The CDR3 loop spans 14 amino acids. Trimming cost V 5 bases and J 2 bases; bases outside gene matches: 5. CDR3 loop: CASSTGQGTYEQYF. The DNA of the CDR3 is TGTGCCAGCAGTACTGGACAGGGCACCTACGAGCAGTACTTC.

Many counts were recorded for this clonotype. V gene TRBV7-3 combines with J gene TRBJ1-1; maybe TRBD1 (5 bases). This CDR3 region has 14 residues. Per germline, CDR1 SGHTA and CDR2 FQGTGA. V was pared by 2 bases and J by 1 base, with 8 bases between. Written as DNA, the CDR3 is TGTGCCAGCAGCTTACATCAGGGGAACACTGAAGCTTTCTTT. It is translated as CASSLHQGNTEAFF.

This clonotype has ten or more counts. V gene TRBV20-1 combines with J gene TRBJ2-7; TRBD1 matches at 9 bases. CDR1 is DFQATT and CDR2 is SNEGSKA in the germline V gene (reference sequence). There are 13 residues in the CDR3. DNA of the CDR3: TGCAGCGCACCGGGACAGGGTCTCGACGAGCAGTACTTC. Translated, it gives CSAPGQGLDEQYF.